Here is one T cell receptor beta chain with its context. This record belongs to a study of blood T cells in healthy people across ages. A sample-barcoded 5' primer and a J-beta primer mix were used in a second PCR of roughly 7 to 11 cycles. TCRdb called the 5' RACE reads again in MiXCR, with one record for every CDR3 protein. The data contain around 1,500,000 distinct CDR3 sequences, approximately 28% of them singletons. The origin of this receptor is a woman aged 25 to 39 in good health. The specimen was blood.

The CDR3 DNA follows: TGTGCCAGCAGCTTAAGGCGTTCGCGGGGCGGCTCCTACGAGCAGTACTTC. Translated: CASSLRRSRGGSYEQYF. The chain joins TRBV11-2 to TRBJ2-7; the D gene is possibly TRBD2 (6 bases). Trimming stripped 2 bases from V and 0 bases from J, with 17 bases between. This CDR3 comprises 17 residues. Germline V CDR1 and CDR2: SGHAT, FQNNGV.